The sample holds a few counts of the clone carrying this T cell receptor (beta chain). The CDR3 is 13 residues long. Deletions cut 3 bases from V and 1 base from J, with 7 bases between. Germline-derived CDR1 and CDR2 are LGHNA and YSLEER. As originally analysed: From reference gene primer amplification, estimates of nucleated cell counts were derived. Sequencing used immunoSEQ multiplex PCR; TCRdb keeps in-frame clones, though not all of them. V and J calls and clone size follow that table, whereas D and trimming were derived from the DNA. The sample shows under 95,000 clones, 65% to 85% of them seen only once. The data derive from a study of blood T cell repertoires in COVID-19. Background on the study: PBMCs, B-cell-depleted T cells, or T cells were the source of the cDNA or gDNA that made up the material.

The V gene is TRBV4-3, the J gene TRBJ2-7; no clear D. The sequence was collected from a woman older than 75 with active or convalescent COVID-19. The sample consisted of peripheral blood. Written as DNA, the CDR3 is TGCGCCAGCAGCCAGACACGGTCCTACGAGCAGTACTTC. Encoded protein: CASSQTRSYEQYF.